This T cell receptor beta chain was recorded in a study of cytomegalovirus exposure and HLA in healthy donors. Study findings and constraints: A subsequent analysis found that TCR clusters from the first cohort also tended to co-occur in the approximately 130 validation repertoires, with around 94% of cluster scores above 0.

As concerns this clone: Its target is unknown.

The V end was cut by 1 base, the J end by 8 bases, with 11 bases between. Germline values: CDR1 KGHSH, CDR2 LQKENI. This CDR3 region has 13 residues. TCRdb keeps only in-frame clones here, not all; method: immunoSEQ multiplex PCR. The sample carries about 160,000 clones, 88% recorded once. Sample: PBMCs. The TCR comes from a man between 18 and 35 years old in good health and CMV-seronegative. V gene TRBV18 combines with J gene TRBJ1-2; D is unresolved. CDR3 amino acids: CASSPQETKGYTF. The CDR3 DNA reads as TGTGCCAGCTCACCACAGGAGACGAAGGGCTACACCTTC.